A single T cell receptor beta chain is shown here with its context. Antigen: not known. The CDR3 length is 12 residues. CDR1 is SQVTM, CDR2 ANQGSEA, per germline. The trim removed 5 bases at V and 6 bases at J, leaving 1 base unmatched. These data come from a study of T cells in tuberculosis. Study-wide context: PBMC were archived before or within 7 days of starting treatment.

Stated time point: new active TB diagnosis, blood taken before or within 7 days of starting treatment. Confirmation came from sputum smear and/or culture positivity for M. tuberculosis. This table comes from immunoSEQ multiplex PCR, and its TCRdb copy is limited to in-frame clones, with some not included. In the table there are about 33,000 clones, around nine tenths of which are singletons. Study-wide findings and caveats: The TCR-beta difference was not significant; alpha differences partly reflected length.

The sequences come from PBMCs, collected at tuberculosis diagnosis. The chain is built from TRBV29-1 and TRBJ1-4, with 9 nucleotides matching TRBD1. The sequence was obtained from an adult with tuberculosis. CDR3 nucleotides: TGCAGCGTTAGGGACAGGGATGAAAAACTGTTTTTT. As protein: CSVRDRDEKLFF.